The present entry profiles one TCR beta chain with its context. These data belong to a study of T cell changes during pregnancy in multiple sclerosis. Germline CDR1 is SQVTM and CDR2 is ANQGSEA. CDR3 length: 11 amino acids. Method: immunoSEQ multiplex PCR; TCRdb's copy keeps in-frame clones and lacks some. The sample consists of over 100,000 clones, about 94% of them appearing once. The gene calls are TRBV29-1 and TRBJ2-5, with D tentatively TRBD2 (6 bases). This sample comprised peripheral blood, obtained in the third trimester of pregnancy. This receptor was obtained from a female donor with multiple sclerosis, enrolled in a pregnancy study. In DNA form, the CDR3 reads TGCACTAGTGGGGGGAGGGAGACCCAGTACTTC. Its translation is CTSGGRETQYF.